This TCR beta chain was identified in a study of blood T cell repertoires in COVID-19. Some clones are missing from TCRdb's copy, which holds only in-frame ones; the method was immunoSEQ multiplex PCR. The sample includes about 88,000 clones, around nine tenths seen only once; the top ten take under 2%. The CDR3 spans 18 residues. CDR1 is SGHKS, CDR2 YYEKEE, per germline (reference sequence). After removal of 6 bases from V and 3 bases from J, the junction contained 17 bases not matched to a gene. The material sequenced was peripheral blood. This receptor was identified in a man between 60 and 70 years old with acute or convalescent COVID-19. This chain uses TRBV5-5 with TRBJ2-1; 8 positions agree with TRBD2. CDR3: CASNHNVPGTSSYNEQFF. The CDR3, as DNA: TGTGCCAGCAACCATAACGTTCCCGGGACTAGTAGCTACAATGAGCAGTTCTTC.